What follows describes a single TCR beta chain. Its antigen is currently unknown. The CDR3 consists of 13 residues. V was shortened by 10 bases and J by 5 bases, with 15 bases between the two germline ends. The data belong to a study of blood T cells in healthy people across ages. Study-wide results and caveats: More naive CD4+ cells and higher diversity were found in long-lived than in aged donors.

For the second PCR, which ran for roughly 6 to 12 cycles, a sample-barcoded 5' primer and a J-beta primer mix were used. TCRdb analysed the 5' RACE reads with MiXCR anew, one entry per CDR3 protein. The sample yields approximately 800,000 distinct CDR3 sequences, roughly 46% seen once. The donors, aged about 6 to 95, were healthy Caucasians from Russia. Each of the donors had roughly 9.4 milliliters of peripheral blood drawn into EDTA-treated Vacutainer tubes. The source material was blood. This sequence originates from a man older than 75 in good health. The V gene is TRBV12-3 or TRBV12-4, the J gene TRBJ1-5; maybe TRBD1 (6 bases). Here the CDR3 DNA reads TGTGCCACCTGCTTAGGGGGACATCAGCCCCAGCATTTT. Its translation: CATCLGGHQPQHF.